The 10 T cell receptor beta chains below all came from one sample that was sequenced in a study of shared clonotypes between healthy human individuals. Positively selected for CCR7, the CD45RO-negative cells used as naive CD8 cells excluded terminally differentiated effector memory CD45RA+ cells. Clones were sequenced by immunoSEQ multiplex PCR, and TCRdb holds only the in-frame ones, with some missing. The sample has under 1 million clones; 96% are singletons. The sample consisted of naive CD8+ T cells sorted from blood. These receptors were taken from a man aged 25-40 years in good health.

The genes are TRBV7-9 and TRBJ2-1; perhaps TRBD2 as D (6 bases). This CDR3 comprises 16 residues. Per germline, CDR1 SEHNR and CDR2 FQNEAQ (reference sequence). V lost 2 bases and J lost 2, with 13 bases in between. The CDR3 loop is CASSLLSGSAYNEQFF. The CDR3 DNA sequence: TGTGCCAGCAGCTTACTTTCCGGGAGCGCCTACAATGAGCAGTTCTTC.

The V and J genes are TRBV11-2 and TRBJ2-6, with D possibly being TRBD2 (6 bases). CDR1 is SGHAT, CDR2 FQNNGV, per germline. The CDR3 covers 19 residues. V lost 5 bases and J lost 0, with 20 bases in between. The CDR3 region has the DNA TGTGCCAGCAGCCCGTCCGAGGAGGGGCCCATCTCTGGGGCCAACGTCCTGACTTTC. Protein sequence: CASSPSEEGPISGANVLTF.

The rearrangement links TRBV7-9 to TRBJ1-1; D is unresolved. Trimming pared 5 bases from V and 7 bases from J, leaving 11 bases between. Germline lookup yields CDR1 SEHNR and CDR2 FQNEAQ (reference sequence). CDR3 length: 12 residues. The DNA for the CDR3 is TGTGCCAGCAGCCAGGTTGTTAGTGAAGCTTTCTTT. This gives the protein CASSQVVSEAFF.

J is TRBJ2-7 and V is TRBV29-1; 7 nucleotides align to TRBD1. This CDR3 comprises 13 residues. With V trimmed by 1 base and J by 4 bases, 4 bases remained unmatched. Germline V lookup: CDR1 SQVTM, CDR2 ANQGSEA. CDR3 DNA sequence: TGCAGCGTTGAAGGGACAGGTTATTACGAGCAGTACTTC. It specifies CSVEGTGYYEQYF.

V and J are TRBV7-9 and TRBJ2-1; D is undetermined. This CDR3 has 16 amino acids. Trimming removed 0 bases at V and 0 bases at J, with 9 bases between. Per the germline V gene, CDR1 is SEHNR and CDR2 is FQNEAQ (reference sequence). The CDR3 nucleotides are TGTGCCAGCAGCTTAGCAGCAGATAGCTCCTACAATGAGCAGTTCTTC. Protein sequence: CASSLAADSSYNEQFF.

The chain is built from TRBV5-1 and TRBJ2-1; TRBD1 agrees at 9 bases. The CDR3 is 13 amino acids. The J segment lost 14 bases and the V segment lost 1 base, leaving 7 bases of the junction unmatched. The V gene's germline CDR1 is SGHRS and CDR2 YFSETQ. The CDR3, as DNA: TGCGCCAGCAGCTTGAGTTCTGGGACAGGGAAGTTCTTC. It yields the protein CASSLSSGTGKFF.

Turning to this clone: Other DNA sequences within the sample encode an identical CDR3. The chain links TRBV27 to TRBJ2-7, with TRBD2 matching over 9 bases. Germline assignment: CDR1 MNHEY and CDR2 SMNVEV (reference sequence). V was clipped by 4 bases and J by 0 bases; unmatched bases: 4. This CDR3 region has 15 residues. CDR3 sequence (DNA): TGTGCCAGCAGTTCCTTTAGCGGGAGCTCCTACGAGCAGTACTTC. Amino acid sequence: CASSSFSGSSYEQYF.

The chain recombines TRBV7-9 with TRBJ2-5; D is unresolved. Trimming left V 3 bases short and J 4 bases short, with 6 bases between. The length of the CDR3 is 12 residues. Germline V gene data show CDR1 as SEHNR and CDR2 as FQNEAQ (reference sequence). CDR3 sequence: CASSLIRETQYF. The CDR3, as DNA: TGTGCCAGCAGCTTGATCAGAGAGACCCAGTACTTC. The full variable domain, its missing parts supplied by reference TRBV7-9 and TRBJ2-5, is DTGVSQNPRHKITKRGQNVTFRCDPISEHNRLYWYRQTLGQGPEFLTYFQNEAQLEKSRLLSDRFSAERPKGSFSTLEIQRTEQGDSAMYLCASSLIRETQYFGPGTRLLVL.

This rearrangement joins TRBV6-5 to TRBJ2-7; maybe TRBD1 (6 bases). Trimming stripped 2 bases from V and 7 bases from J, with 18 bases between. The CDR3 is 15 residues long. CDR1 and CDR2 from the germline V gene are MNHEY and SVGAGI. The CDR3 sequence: CASSYRTGTGWEQYF. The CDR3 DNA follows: TGTGCCAGCAGTTACCGGACGGGAACAGGGTGGGAGCAGTACTTC.

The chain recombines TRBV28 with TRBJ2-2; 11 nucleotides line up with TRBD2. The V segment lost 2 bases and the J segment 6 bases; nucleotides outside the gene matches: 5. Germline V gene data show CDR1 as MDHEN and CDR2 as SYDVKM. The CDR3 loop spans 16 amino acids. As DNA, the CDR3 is TGTGCCAGCAGTTTAACTCCTAGCGGGAGGTCCGGGGAGCTGTTTTTT. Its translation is CASSLTPSGRSGELFF.